The following is a TCR beta chain sequence with its context. The sample originates from a study of shared clonotypes between healthy human individuals. Some clones are missing from TCRdb's copy, which holds only in-frame ones; the method was immunoSEQ multiplex PCR. The sample lists about 2.4 million clones, more than 90% occurring once. The sequencing sample was made of naive CD4+ T cells sorted from blood. Subset meaning: CD45RA+ positively selected. The source is a man aged 18 to 30 in good health.

The CDR3 DNA reads TGTGCCACCCAAGGGGGGACAGTAGCTACAGATACGCAGTATTTT. Translated, it gives CATQGGTVATDTQYF. The chain combines TRBV6-1 with TRBJ2-3; a weak D match, TRBD1 (7 bases). Germline values: CDR1 MNHNS, CDR2 SASEGT. CDR3 size: 15 residues. Trimming pared 10 bases from V and 3 bases from J, leaving 20 bases between.